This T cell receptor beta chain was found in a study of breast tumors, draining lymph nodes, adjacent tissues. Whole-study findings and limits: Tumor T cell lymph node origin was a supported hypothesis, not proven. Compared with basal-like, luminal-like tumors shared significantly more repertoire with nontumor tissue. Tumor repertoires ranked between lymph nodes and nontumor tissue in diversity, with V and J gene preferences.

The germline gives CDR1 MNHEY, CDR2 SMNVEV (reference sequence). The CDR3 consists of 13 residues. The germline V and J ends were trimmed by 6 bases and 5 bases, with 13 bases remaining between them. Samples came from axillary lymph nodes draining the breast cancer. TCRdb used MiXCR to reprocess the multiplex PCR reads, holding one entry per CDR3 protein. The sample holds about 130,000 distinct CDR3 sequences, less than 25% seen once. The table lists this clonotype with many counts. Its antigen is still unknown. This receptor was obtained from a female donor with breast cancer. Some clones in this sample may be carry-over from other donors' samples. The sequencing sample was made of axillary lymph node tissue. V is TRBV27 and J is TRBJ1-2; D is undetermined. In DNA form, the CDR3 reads TGTGCCAGCAGATCTTCCGGGAATTATGGCTACACCTTC. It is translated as CASRSSGNYGYTF.